This TCR beta chain was retrieved from a study of graft-versus-host responses after intestinal transplantation. CDR1 is MNHEY, CDR2 SVGAGI, per germline. This CDR3 region has 13 residues. Trimming pared 5 bases from V and 3 bases from J, leaving 7 bases between. Regarding this clone: Antigen: not known.

Profiled with immunoSEQ multiplex PCR; TCRdb holds only in-frame clones, not every one. The table has 80,000 to 100,000 clones, around 90% seen once. The TCR was taken from a human donor who received an intestinal transplant. V gene TRBV6-5 combines with J gene TRBJ1-4; D call uncertain. Sample: unstimulated CD4+ T cells sorted from spleen or lymph node cells, taken before intestinal transplant. CDR3 region: CASSPVPNEKLFF. The DNA of the CDR3 is TGTGCCAGCAGTCCAGTACCTAATGAAAAACTGTTTTTT.